Presented here are 3 T cell receptor beta chains from one specimen sequenced in a study of response to subunit inactivated influenza vaccine. TCRdb re-called the RT-PCR reads with MiXCR, one entry per CDR3 protein. The sample gives roughly 670,000 distinct CDR3 sequences, 12% to 15% of which show up once; roughly 7.6% is in the top ten. The material sequenced was PBMCs from blood, taken roughly 2 weeks before vaccination. Receptors were obtained from a man aged 45-60 years who received an inactivated influenza vaccine.

The chain employs TRBV4-1 and TRBJ2-2; a possible D gene is TRBD1 (6 bases). The CDR3 spans 16 residues. Germline lookup yields CDR1 MGHRA and CDR2 YSYEKL. The ends were cut back, 1 base at V and 7 bases at J, with 16 bases in the middle. The CDR3 region has the DNA TGCGCCAGCAGCCAAGCCCAGGGGCGCGCATACGGGGAGCTGTTTTTT. This translates into CASSQAQGRAYGELFF.

This clonotype was seen a handful of times. V and J are TRBV25-1 and TRBJ2-3; D is unresolved. Germline loops: CDR1 MGHDK, CDR2 SYGVNS. Trimming removed 1 base at V and 2 bases at J, with 7 bases between. The CDR3 has 14 residues. This CDR3 reads CASSELADTDTQYF. CDR3 DNA: TGTGCCAGCAGTGAATTGGCAGACACAGATACGCAGTATTTT.

This clonotype was seen a few times. This chain connects TRBV6-5 to TRBJ2-3; TRBD1 matches 9 bases. This CDR3 region has 18 residues. V gave up 1 base and J gave up 4 bases; unmatched junction bases: 12. Germline CDR1 and CDR2: MNHEY and SVGAGI. CDR3 sequence (DNA): TGTGCCAGCAGTTACTACACCCCTGGGACAGGGAGTTCAGATACGCAGTATTTT. This encodes CASSYYTPGTGSSDTQYF.